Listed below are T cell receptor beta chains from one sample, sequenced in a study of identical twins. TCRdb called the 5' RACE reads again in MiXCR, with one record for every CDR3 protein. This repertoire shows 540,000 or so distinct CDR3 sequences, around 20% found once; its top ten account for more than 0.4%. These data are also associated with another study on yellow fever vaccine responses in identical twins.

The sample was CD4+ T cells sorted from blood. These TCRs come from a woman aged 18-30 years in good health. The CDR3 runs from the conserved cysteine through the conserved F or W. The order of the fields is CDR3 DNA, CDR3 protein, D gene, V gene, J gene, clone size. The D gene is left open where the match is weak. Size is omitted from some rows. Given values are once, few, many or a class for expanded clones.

TGTGCCACCAGTGAATGGACAGGTGGCTTGGACACTGAAGCTTTCTTT,CATSEWTGGLDTEAFF,TRBD1,TRBV24-1,TRBJ1-1,-
TGCGCCAGCAGCCAAGATAGCGCAGGGGCGCCATTTAGGACCCAGTACTTC,CASSQDSAGAPFRTQYF,-,TRBV4-1,TRBJ2-5,few
TGTGCCAGCAGTTTAGGGCTGCCGGGACTTTCCTACGAGCAGTACTTC,CASSLGLPGLSYEQYF,-,TRBV12-3/TRBV12-4,TRBJ2-7,-
TGTGCCAGCACCTTGGACGGCTACGAGCAGTACTTC,CASTLDGYEQYF,-,TRBV5-6,TRBJ2-7,few
TGCAGTATTGGACAGGTTAATAATTCACCCCTCCACTTT,CSIGQVNNSPLHF,TRBD1,TRBV20-1,TRBJ1-6,-
TGTGCCAGCAGAGAAACCGGGAGTGGTTCCTACAATGAGCAGTTCTTC,CASRETGSGSYNEQFF,-,TRBV6-4,TRBJ2-1,few
TGCGCCAGCAGCTCTGGAGGGATGAGCACAGATACGCAGTATTTT,CASSSGGMSTDTQYF,-,TRBV5-1,TRBJ2-3,-
TGTGCCAGCAGACTAAGAGGAGTCCAGAGCGGGAGATTCGGTACGCAGTATTTT,CASRLRGVQSGRFGTQYF,TRBD2,TRBV6-2/TRBV6-3,TRBJ2-3,many
TGTGCCATCCAGGACAGGGCCCCCAATGAGCAGTTCTTC,CAIQDRAPNEQFF,TRBD1,TRBV24-1,TRBJ2-1,few
TGTGCCAGCAGTCCAAAGACAGGAGGAAGGGGGACCGGGGAGCTGTTTTTT,CASSPKTGGRGTGELFF,-,TRBV12-3/TRBV12-4,TRBJ2-2,few
TGTGCCAGCCTCCGGGGGCCAAGCTCTGGGGCCAACGTCCTGACTTTC,CASLRGPSSGANVLTF,-,TRBV9,TRBJ2-6,-
TGTGCCAGCAGCCGTGGGGGGGGAAACTATGGCTACACCTTC,CASSRGGGNYGYTF,-,TRBV14,TRBJ1-2,-
TGTGCCAGCAACTCGTGGGGGGGTAGCAATCAGCCCCAGCATTTT,CASNSWGGSNQPQHF,-,TRBV12-3/TRBV12-4,TRBJ1-5,-
TGCGCCAGCAGCTTGGTAGGCTTCGAGACCCAGTACTTC,CASSLVGFETQYF,-,TRBV5-1,TRBJ2-5,-
TGCAGCGTTGAAGGAGGCAGCGGGACACTATACGAGCAGTACTTC,CSVEGGSGTLYEQYF,-,TRBV29-1,TRBJ2-7,many
TGTGCCAGCAGTTTAATTGGACGGGGAGGGCTGTCAGATACGCAGTATTTT,CASSLIGRGGLSDTQYF,TRBD2,TRBV28,TRBJ2-3,-
TGTGCCAGCAGCTCAACGGACAGGGGCCGGGAGACCCAGTACTTC,CASSSTDRGRETQYF,TRBD1,TRBV12-3/TRBV12-4,TRBJ2-5,-
TGTGCCAGCAGCTTTCTCACTAGCGGGGGCCACAATGAGCAGTTCTTC,CASSFLTSGGHNEQFF,TRBD2,TRBV7-8,TRBJ2-1,few
TGTGCCAGCAGCTTAGGGCAGGGCAGAAGCTTCTCTGGGGCCAACGTCCTGACTTTC,CASSLGQGRSFSGANVLTF,-,TRBV7-2,TRBJ2-6,once
TGTGCCAGCAGCTTGAAGAGGGGGCAAACTGAAGCTTTCTTT,CASSLKRGQTEAFF,TRBD1,TRBV5-8,TRBJ1-1,-
TGCGCCAGCAGCTTGGCCGGGACACGGCTGGGGGAGCTGTTTTTT,CASSLAGTRLGELFF,-,TRBV5-1,TRBJ2-2,few
TGTGCCAGCAGCTTAGTAGGGAATCGGGTCTTC,CASSLVGNRVF,-,TRBV7-2,TRBJ2-1,-
TGTGCCAGTAATTCGGTGAACACTGAAGCTTTCTTT,CASNSVNTEAFF,-,TRBV19,TRBJ1-1,-
TGCGCCAGCAGCTTCGGACGCTACACAGATACGCAGTATTTT,CASSFGRYTDTQYF,-,TRBV5-1,TRBJ2-3,few
TGTGCCAGCAGCCAAGATTACGGAGTTTACGAGACCCAGTACTTC,CASSQDYGVYETQYF,-,TRBV3-1,TRBJ2-5,few
TGTGCCAGCAGCTTATACGGCAGGGGAGCTGAAGCTTTCTTT,CASSLYGRGAEAFF,-,TRBV7-2,TRBJ1-1,-
TGCAGTTCGGGGACGGGGAACACTGAAGCTTTCTTT,CSSGTGNTEAFF,-,TRBV20-1,TRBJ1-1,-
TGTGCCAGCAGCCAAGATTGGATGACGGGGGGGCTTGAGACCCAGTACTTC,CASSQDWMTGGLETQYF,TRBD2,TRBV4-2,TRBJ2-5,few
TGTGCCAGCAGCGTGGCCCCGGATCTTCGCAACGAGCAGTACTTC,CASSVAPDLRNEQYF,-,TRBV9,TRBJ2-7,-
TGTGCCAGCAGCTTACGACAGGGTGTACGATGGGAGCAGTTCTTC,CASSLRQGVRWEQFF,TRBD1,TRBV11-1,TRBJ2-1,-
TGTGCCACCAGTGAACGACTAGCGGGAGTCTACAATGAGCAGTTCTTC,CATSERLAGVYNEQFF,TRBD2,TRBV24-1,TRBJ2-1,few
TGCGCCAGCAGGATGGGGCCCGGGGCTTATAATTCACCCCTCCACTTT,CASRMGPGAYNSPLHF,-,TRBV5-1,TRBJ1-6,-
TGCAGTGCTCTGGGACTAGCGGGAGTAGATACGCAGTATTTT,CSALGLAGVDTQYF,TRBD2,TRBV20-1,TRBJ2-3,-
TGTGCCAGCACCCGACAGGGTTTAACTGAAGCTTTCTTT,CASTRQGLTEAFF,TRBD1,TRBV5-4,TRBJ1-1,few
TGTGCCAGCAGTTCTAGCGGGAGGGACAATGAGCAGTTCTTC,CASSSSGRDNEQFF,TRBD2,TRBV12-3/TRBV12-4,TRBJ2-1,-
TGTGCCAGCAGTGTGATGGGCATTCAGTACTTC,CASSVMGIQYF,-,TRBV25-1,TRBJ2-4,-
TGTGCCAGCAGCTTACGTGCGAACACCGGGGAGCTGTTTTTT,CASSLRANTGELFF,-,TRBV7-2,TRBJ2-2,once
TGTGCCAGCAGCTATAAGGGACTAGGCAGCCCAGATACGCAGTATTTT,CASSYKGLGSPDTQYF,TRBD2,TRBV12-3/TRBV12-4,TRBJ2-3,-
TGTGCCAGCAGTGCCTTAACAGGAAACTCCTACAATGAGCAGTTCTTC,CASSALTGNSYNEQFF,-,TRBV27,TRBJ2-1,-
TGTGCCAGCAGCTCCCCCAATGTGAAGCAAGAGACCCAGTACTTC,CASSSPNVKQETQYF,-,TRBV7-6,TRBJ2-5,-
TGCAGTGCTCGGACGACAGGGGGAACCGGGGAGCTGTTTTTT,CSARTTGGTGELFF,TRBD1,TRBV20-1,TRBJ2-2,few